Listed here are 16 T cell receptor beta chains from one sample, sequenced in a study of blood T cell repertoires in COVID-19. Clones were sequenced by immunoSEQ multiplex PCR, and TCRdb holds only the in-frame ones, with some missing. The data contain over 70,000 clones, about three quarters of them singletons. The sequenced sample consisted of peripheral blood. The receptors here all came from a human donor in a cohort sampled during active COVID-19.

This clone was recorded at least ten times. The chain recombines TRBV4-3 with TRBJ1-3, with unresolved D. Trimming shortened V by 0 bases and J by 4 bases, and 16 bases separated the two germline ends. Germline CDR1 LGHNA, CDR2 YSLEER. The CDR3 spans 17 residues. CDR3 DNA sequence: TGCGCCAGCAGCCAAGATTCGGTCCGGAGTAGGGGAAACACCATATATTTT. Protein sequence: CASSQDSVRSRGNTIYF.

The V and J genes are TRBV28 and TRBJ1-3, with 7 bases aligning to TRBD1. The CDR3 sequence is 16 residues long. The J segment lost 3 bases and the V segment lost 6 bases, leaving 11 bases of the junction unmatched. Looked up from germline, CDR1 is MDHEN and CDR2 is SYDVKM. In nucleotides, the CDR3 is TGTGCCAGCAGATTCAAACAGGGGCGTTATGGAAACACCATATATTTT. Amino acids: CASRFKQGRYGNTIYF.

V and J are TRBV13 and TRBJ2-7; TRBD2 aligns across 8 bases. The CDR3 totals 14 residues. CDR1 is PRHDT and CDR2 is FYEKMQ in the germline V gene (reference sequence). Trimming cost V 6 bases and J 2 bases; bases outside gene matches: 6. The CDR3 coding sequence is TGTGCCAGCAGTCTGTGGCGGGGGGCCTACGAGCAGTACTTC. Protein sequence: CASSLWRGAYEQYF.

The gene calls are TRBV29-1 and TRBJ1-5; the D gene is possibly TRBD1 (6 bases). From germline, CDR1 is SQVTM and CDR2 ANQGSEA. This CDR3 comprises 12 residues. DNA of the CDR3: TGCAGTGCAGGGGACACCAATCAGCCCCAGCATTTT. The encoded protein is CSAGDTNQPQHF.

This clone was detected once. The chain has TRBV30 and TRBJ1-5; D is uncertain. Looked up from germline, CDR1 is GTSNPN and CDR2 is SVGIG (reference sequence). V shed 2 bases and J shed 5 bases, with 13 bases lying between them. This CDR3 spans 14 amino acids. CDR3 nucleotide sequence: TGTGCCTGGAGTCCCCCGGGGTGGGATCAGCCCCAGCATTTT. This codes for CAWSPPGWDQPQHF.

In its sample, this clone was seen a few times. The rearrangement links TRBV28 to TRBJ2-1, with TRBD1 as a possible D gene (6 bases). The CDR3 is 14 amino acids. CDR1 is MDHEN and CDR2 is SYDVKM in the germline V gene. Trimming took off 5 bases at V and 7 bases at J, with 15 bases between the two ends. CDR3 residues: CASSTRRGKNEQFF. The CDR3 DNA follows: TGTGCCAGCAGTACCCGAAGGGGGAAGAATGAGCAGTTCTTC. Together with reference TRBV28 and TRBJ2-1, the CDR3 gives the full variable domain: DVKVTQSSRYLVKRTGEKVFLECVQDMDHENMFWYRQDPGLGLRLIYFSYDVKMKEKGDIPEGYSVSREKKERFSLILESASTNQTSMYLCASSTRRGKNEQFFGPGTRLTVL.

V usage is TRBV30 and J usage is TRBJ1-4; the D is unclear. The CDR3 contains 12 residues. The V gene's germline CDR1 is GTSNPN and CDR2 SVGIG (reference sequence). CDR3 protein: CARGDLGEKLFF. CDR3 bases: TGTGCTCGCGGAGACCTAGGAGAAAAACTGTTTTTT.

The gene calls are TRBV11-1 and TRBJ2-7; 8 bases align to TRBD2. With 3 bases clipped from V and 5 bases from J, the junction kept 6 bases outside the gene matches. This CDR3 is 14 amino acids long. CDR1 is SGHAT, CDR2 FQDESV, per germline (reference sequence). DNA of the CDR3: TGTGCCAGCAGCTTCAACGCGGGAGGTGACGAGCAGTACTTC. Protein product: CASSFNAGGDEQYF. The full variable domain, in which reference TRBV11-1 and TRBJ2-7 provide the parts outside the CDR3, is EAEVAQSPRYKITEKSQAVAFWCDPISGHATLYWYRQILGQGPELLVQFQDESVVDDSQLPKDRFSAERLKGVDSTLKIQPAELGDSAMYLCASSFNAGGDEQYFGPGTRLTVT.

The chain recombines TRBV27 with TRBJ2-1; D possibly corresponds to TRBD1 (5 bases). The V gene's germline CDR1 is MNHEY and CDR2 SMNVEV (reference sequence). This CDR3 has 13 residues. Trimming took 7 bases from V and 3 from J, leaving 10 bases between them. CDR3 sequence: CASMKQGYNEQFF. The CDR3 DNA sequence: TGTGCCAGCATGAAGCAGGGCTACAATGAGCAGTTCTTC.

The rearrangement joins TRBV7-3 to TRBJ2-3, with 10 positions matching TRBD1. The CDR3 contains 16 residues. Germline V gene lookup returns CDR1 SGHTA and CDR2 FQGTGA. V lost 1 base, J lost 4 bases, and 5 bases stayed unmatched. As DNA, the CDR3 is TGTGCCAGCAGCTTAATTTCGGGACAGGGGTCAGATACGCAGTATTTT. Protein: CASSLISGQGSDTQYF.

The chain couples TRBV7-3 to TRBJ2-5; 8 bases align to TRBD2. V was pared by 1 base and J by 5 bases, with 18 bases of the junction left unmatched. The V gene's germline CDR1 is SGHTA and CDR2 FQGTGA. This CDR3 is 19 amino acids long. Here the CDR3 reads CASSLKGPAGGGTGETQYF. Written as DNA, the CDR3 is TGTGCCAGCAGCTTAAAGGGGCCGGCGGGAGGCGGGACCGGGGAGACCCAGTACTTC.

This sequence joins TRBV2 and TRBJ2-7; TRBD1 matches 10 bases. This CDR3 comprises 14 residues. CDR1 is SNHLY and CDR2 is FYNNEI in the germline V gene. After removal of 6 bases from V and 0 bases from J, the junction contained 2 bases not matched to a gene. CDR3 protein: CASRRTGGSYEQYF. CDR3 DNA sequence: TGTGCCAGCAGAAGGACAGGGGGCTCCTACGAGCAGTACTTC.

This clone was detected a few times. V usage is TRBV28 and J usage is TRBJ1-5, with D unresolved. With 6 bases removed from V and 3 bases from J, the gap between germline ends came to 18 bases. CDR1 and CDR2 (germline): MDHEN, SYDVKM. CDR3 length: 16 amino acids. Written as DNA, the CDR3 is TGTGCCAGCAGGCCATCCTCAGCCAGGTACAATCAGCCCCAGCATTTT. Its translation: CASRPSSARYNQPQHF.

J is TRBJ1-2 and V is TRBV7-2, with D perhaps TRBD1 (5 bases). The V gene lost 5 bases and the J gene lost 3 bases, with 16 bases spanning the gap. The germline V gene encodes CDR1 SGHTA and CDR2 FQGNSA. The CDR3 runs to 15 residues. This CDR3 reads CASSPGGGGDYGYTF. CDR3 bases: TGTGCCAGCAGCCCAGGCGGGGGTGGGGACTATGGCTACACCTTC.

This clone was seen just once. This rearrangement joins TRBV4-3 to TRBJ2-7, with 10 bases that match TRBD2. The V gene's germline CDR1 is LGHNA and CDR2 YSLEER. There are 15 residues in the CDR3. The junction had 2 bases not matched to a gene; V was cut back by 1 base and J by 2 bases. CDR3 region: CASSQGTSGAYEQYF. CDR3 nucleotides: TGCGCCAGCAGCCAAGGGACTAGCGGAGCCTACGAGCAGTACTTC.

The rearrangement joins TRBV3-1 (or the pseudogene TRBV3-2) to TRBJ1-6, with D possibly TRBD1 on 6 matching bases. The V end lost 3 bases, the J end lost 10 bases, and 10 bases lay between the germline ends. The germline gives CDR1 LGHDT, CDR2 YNNKEL (reference sequence). The CDR3 spans 13 residues. The CDR3 coding sequence is TGTGCCAGCAGCCAGGGGGCTCAATCACCCCTCCACTTT. It is translated as CASSQGAQSPLHF.